What follows is one TCR beta chain and its context. The data originate from a study of post-analysis software for immune sequencing data. Prepared libraries of TCR beta cDNA carried unique molecular identifiers. TCRdb re-analysed the PCR reads in MiXCR, keeping a single row per CDR3 protein. The sample lists under 200,000 distinct CDR3 sequences; 30% to 45% were seen once. This clonotype was obtained from a girl between 10 and 17 years old with multiple sclerosis. The specimen was blood, collected after autologous hematopoietic stem cell transplantation.

Here the CDR3 reads CASSLRASHSPTDTQYF. CDR3 nucleotide sequence: TGTGCCAGCAGCTTACGGGCCAGTCATAGCCCCACAGATACGCAGTATTTT. This chain joins TRBV7-9 and TRBJ2-3; D is uncertain. The ends were cut back, 2 bases at V and 2 bases at J, with 17 bases in the middle. The CDR3 spans 17 residues. From germline, CDR1 is SEHNR and CDR2 FQNEAQ (reference sequence).